This T cell receptor (beta chain) was retrieved from a study of tumor-infiltrating lymphocytes in primary liver carcinoma (dated by TCRdb to 2016 to 2017). Study-wide context: The five patients, three men and two women aged 30 to 69 years, had hepatocellular carcinoma (four) or combined HCC and intrahepatic cholangiocarcinoma (one). The tumors of the five patients were staged as T1-T3 N0M0, with maximum diameters ranging from roughly 4 to 10 cm. Roughly 3.5 to 7.5 million productive TCRbeta reads were obtained per sample, and no significant difference in read depth was found between tissue types. TCRbeta repertoire sequencing, expression microarrays and whole-exome sequencing were combined in the study across five regions of each liver tumor, with adjacent normal tissue and blood also included. A total of approximately 35 specimens from 5 patients, comprising about 25 tumor regions, 5 adjacent noncancerous liver tissues and 5 peripheral blood samples, were covered by TCRbeta repertoire sequencing. To link TCRbeta repertoire diversity to the local molecular phenotype, the approximately 23 tumor region samples were profiled with Agilent mRNA microarrays. Repertoires from technical replicates were highly reproducible, with mean shared-clone rates near 0.89 and correlation coefficients above 0.95. The investigation overall reported the following: The top 250 clones made up a significantly larger repertoire fraction in tumors than in blood (p = 0.039). Because only the TCR beta chain was sequenced and unpaired alpha chains were not captured, true repertoire diversity is likely underestimated. Repertoire overlap was higher between tumor regions (mean about 36%) than tumor-adjacent (around 17%) or tumor-blood (14%) pairs, consistent with antigen-driven expansion. Only about 8-25% of top clones were found in all five regions of a tumor, suggesting spatial heterogeneity of tumor-infiltrating T cells. With just four to six patients in the study, the authors point out that the findings should be validated in a larger study. Because the samples were bulk and unsorted, CD4+ and CD8+ T cell repertoires could not be compared.

To note about this clonotype: Its antigen remains unidentified. The junction departs from germline at one end; a sequencing error may be responsible.

Using a constant-region primer and ProtoScript II reverse transcriptase, TCRbeta-specific cDNA was reverse-transcribed from approximately 0.55 ug total RNA. TCRbeta libraries were built with three nested multiplex PCR rounds, a slightly modified ARM-PCR procedure. The first two PCR rounds used multiplex TRBV1-TRBV30 forward primers with a Cbeta reverse primer, each for approximately 9 cycles. Sample barcodes and Illumina adapters were added in a final 25-cycle PCR with Deep VentR polymerase. Amplicons of 200-500 bp were gel-purified with a QIAquick gel extraction kit before sequencing. The TCRbeta amplicons were sequenced with 250-bp paired-end reads on an Illumina HiSeq 2500. For the original study's pipeline: Quality trimming of reads was performed with Trimmomatic v0.33, and paired reads were merged with FLASH v1.2.11 so that full CDR3 sequences could be recovered. V, D and J germline segments were assigned to the rearranged TCRbeta sequences using MiGEC v1.2.1b. Clonotype statistics and Shannon-Wiener diversity indices were calculated with VDJtools v1.0.0. Except for diversity analysis, only the 250 most abundant clonotypes of each sample were used in subsequent analyses to reduce sampling bias. The public reads were reanalyzed by TCRdb: fastp trimming at Q25, MiXCR alignment, in-frame beta chains only. Each record represents a unique CDR3 protein, reported with the most common genes and DNA among its rows. The V and J calls here are based on TCRdb, not the publication. For this sample there are over 35,000 distinct CDR3 sequences; about three quarters appear just once. The ten most abundant clones make up approximately 20% of the sample.

Total RNA and DNA were co-extracted without cell sorting from roughly 20-30 mg of bulk tissue using the AllPrep DNA/RNA mini kit. Between November 2015 and 2016, roughly five patients in China with histopathologically diagnosed primary liver carcinoma had surgical resection. Chronic HBV infection was present in the patients, and the patients were treatment-naive at sampling. Each tumor was sampled at five spatially separated regions: the superior, inferior, left-lateral and right-lateral poles and the tumor centre. According to histology, viable tumor cells made up more than 90% of every tumor sample. Fresh tumor and adjacent tissue pieces were bisected, with one half stored in RNAlater at -80 degrees C and the other half sent for histology. The CDR3 holds 15 amino acids from the cysteine to the phenylalanine. Just the 45-base CDR3 DNA is kept, in frame starting at base 1. For CDR1 and CDR2, the germline V gene lists SGHRS and YFSETQ.

The chain joins TRBV5-1 to TRBJ2-2, and 7 bases in between align with TRBD2. This TCR was recovered from a middle-aged man with primary liver carcinoma and hepatitis B virus infection. Sequences were obtained from liver tumor tissue from sampling region 2. Per the publication, the cell subset or site label means: tumor region T2, inferior pole. In nucleotides, the sequence is TGCGCCAGCAGCACCAGGCAGACGAACAGCGGGGAGCTGTCTTTT. Its protein is CASSTRQTNSGELSF. Extended through the reference TRBV5-1 and TRBJ2-2 proteins, this CDR3 yields the full variable domain: KAGVTQTPRYLIKTRGQQVTLSCSPISGHRSVSWYQQTPGQGLQFLFEYFSETQRNKGNFPGRFSGRQFSNSRSEMNVSTLELGDSALYLCASSTRQTNSGELSFGEGSRLTVL.